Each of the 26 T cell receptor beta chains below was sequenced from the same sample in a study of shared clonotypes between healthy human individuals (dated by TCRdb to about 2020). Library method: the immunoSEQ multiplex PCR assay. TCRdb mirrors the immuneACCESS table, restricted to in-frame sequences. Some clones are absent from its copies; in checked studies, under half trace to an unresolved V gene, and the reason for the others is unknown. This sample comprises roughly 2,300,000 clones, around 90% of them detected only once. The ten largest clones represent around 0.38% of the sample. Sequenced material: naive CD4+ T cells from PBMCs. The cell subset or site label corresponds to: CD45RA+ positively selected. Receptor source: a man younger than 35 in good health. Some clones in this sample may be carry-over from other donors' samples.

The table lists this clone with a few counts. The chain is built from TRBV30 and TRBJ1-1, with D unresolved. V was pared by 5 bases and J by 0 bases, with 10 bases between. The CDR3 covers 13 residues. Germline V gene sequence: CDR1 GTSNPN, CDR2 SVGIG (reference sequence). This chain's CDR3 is CAWDISMNTEAFF. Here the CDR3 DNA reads TGTGCCTGGGACATAAGCATGAACACTGAAGCTTTCTTT.

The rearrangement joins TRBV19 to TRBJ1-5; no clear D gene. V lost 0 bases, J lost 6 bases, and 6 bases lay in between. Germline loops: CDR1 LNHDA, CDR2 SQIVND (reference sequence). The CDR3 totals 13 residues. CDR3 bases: TGTGCCAGTAGTATAGAAGCGCTTCAGCCCCAGCATTTT. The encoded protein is CASSIEALQPQHF.

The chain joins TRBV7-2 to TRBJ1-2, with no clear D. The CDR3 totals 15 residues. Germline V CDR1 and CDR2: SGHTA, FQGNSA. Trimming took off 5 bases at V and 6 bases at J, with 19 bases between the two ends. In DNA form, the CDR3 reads TGTGCCAGCAGCCGACGCGATACTTTTCGCCATGGCTACACCTTC. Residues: CASSRRDTFRHGYTF.

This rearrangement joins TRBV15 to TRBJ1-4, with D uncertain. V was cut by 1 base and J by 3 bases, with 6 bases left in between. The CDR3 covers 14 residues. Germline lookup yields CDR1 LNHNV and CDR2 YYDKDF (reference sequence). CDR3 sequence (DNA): TGTGCCACCAGCAGAGGGCGGTCTAATGAAAAACTGTTTTTT. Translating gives CATSRGRSNEKLFF.

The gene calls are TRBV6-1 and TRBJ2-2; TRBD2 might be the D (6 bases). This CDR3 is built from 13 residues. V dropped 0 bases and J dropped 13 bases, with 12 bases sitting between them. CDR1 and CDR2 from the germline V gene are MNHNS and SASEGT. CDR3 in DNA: TGTGCCAGCAGTGAAGCCCGGGACTGGGGGCTGTTTTTT. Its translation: CASSEARDWGLFF.

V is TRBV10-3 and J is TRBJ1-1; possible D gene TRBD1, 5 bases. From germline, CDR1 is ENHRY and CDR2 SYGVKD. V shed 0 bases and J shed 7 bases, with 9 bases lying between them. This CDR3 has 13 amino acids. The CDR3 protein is CAISESTGGEAFF. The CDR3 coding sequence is TGTGCCATCAGTGAGTCCACGGGGGGTGAAGCTTTCTTT.

CDR3 nucleotides: TGTGCCAGCAGTCCCCGGCAGGGGTCAACCCGGGATGAGCAGTTCTTC. This encodes CASSPRQGSTRDEQFF. This chain uses TRBV5-5 with TRBJ2-1, with D perhaps TRBD1 (6 bases). Trimming stripped 5 bases from V and 8 bases from J, with 23 bases between. The CDR3 is 16 amino acids. Germline V gene sequence: CDR1 SGHKS, CDR2 YYEKEE (reference sequence).

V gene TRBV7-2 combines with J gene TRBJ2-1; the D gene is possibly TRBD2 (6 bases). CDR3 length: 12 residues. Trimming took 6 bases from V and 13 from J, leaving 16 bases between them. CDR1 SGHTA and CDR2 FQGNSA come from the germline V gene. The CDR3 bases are TGTGCCAGCAGTATAGTAGCGGAGAAACAGTTCTTC. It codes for CASSIVAEKQFF.

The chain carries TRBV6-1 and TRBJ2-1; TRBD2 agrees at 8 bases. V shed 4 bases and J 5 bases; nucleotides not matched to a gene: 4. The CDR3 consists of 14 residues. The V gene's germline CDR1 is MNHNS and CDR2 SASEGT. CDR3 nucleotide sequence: TGTGCCAGCAGTGTCGGGGGGGCGAACAATGAGCAGTTCTTC. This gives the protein CASSVGGANNEQFF.

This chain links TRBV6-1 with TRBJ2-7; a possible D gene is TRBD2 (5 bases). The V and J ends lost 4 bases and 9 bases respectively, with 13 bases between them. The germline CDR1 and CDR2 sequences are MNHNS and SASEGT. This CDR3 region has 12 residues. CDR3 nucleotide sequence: TGTGCCAGCAGTGTTGAGGGCATCGGGCAGTACTTC. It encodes CASSVEGIGQYF.

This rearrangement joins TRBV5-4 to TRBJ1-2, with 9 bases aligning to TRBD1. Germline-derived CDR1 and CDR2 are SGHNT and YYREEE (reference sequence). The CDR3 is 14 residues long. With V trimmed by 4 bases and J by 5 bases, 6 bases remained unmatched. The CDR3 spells CASSTDRGGYGYTF. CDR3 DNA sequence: TGTGCCAGCAGCACGGACAGGGGAGGGTATGGCTACACCTTC.

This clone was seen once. The CDR3 loop reads CASSLGQWEGEKLFF. The CDR3 DNA sequence: TGTGCCAGCAGTTTAGGACAATGGGAGGGTGAAAAACTGTTTTTT. J is TRBJ1-4 and V is TRBV27; the D gene is possibly TRBD1 (5 bases). Germline assignment: CDR1 MNHEY and CDR2 SMNVEV (reference sequence). Trimming removed 2 bases from V and 7 bases from J, with 14 bases in between. The CDR3 length is 15 residues.

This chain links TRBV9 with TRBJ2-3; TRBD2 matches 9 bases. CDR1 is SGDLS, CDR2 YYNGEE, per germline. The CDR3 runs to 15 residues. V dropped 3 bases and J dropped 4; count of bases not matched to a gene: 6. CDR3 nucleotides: TGTGCCAGCAGCGAGAGACTAGCGGCTGCAGATACGCAGTATTTT. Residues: CASSERLAAADTQYF.

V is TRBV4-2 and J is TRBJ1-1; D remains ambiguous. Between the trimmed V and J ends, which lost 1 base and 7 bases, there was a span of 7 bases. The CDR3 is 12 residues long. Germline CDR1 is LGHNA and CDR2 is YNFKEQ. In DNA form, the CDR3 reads TGTGCCAGCAGCCAAGTGCGCTTTGAAGCTTTCTTT. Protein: CASSQVRFEAFF.

CDR3 DNA sequence: TGTGCCAGCAGCCAACGGGGCTCCAAAAACATTCAGTACTTC. It yields the protein CASSQRGSKNIQYF. This rearrangement joins TRBV14 to TRBJ2-4; tentatively, D is TRBD1 or TRBD2 (5 bases each). The CDR3 runs 14 residues. The germline gives CDR1 SGHDN, CDR2 FVKESK. V was clipped by 2 bases and J by 2 bases, with 7 bases between them.

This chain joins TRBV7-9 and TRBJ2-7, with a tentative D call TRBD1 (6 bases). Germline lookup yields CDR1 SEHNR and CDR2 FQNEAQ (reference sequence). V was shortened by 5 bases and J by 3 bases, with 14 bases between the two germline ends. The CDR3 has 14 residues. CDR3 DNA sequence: TGTGCCAGCAGCCCGTGGGACAACAACTACGAGCAGTACTTC. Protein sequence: CASSPWDNNYEQYF.

CDR3 nucleotides: TGCGCCAGCACCCTTGGAAATCCAGGGGCCAACGTCCTGACTTTC. Its protein is CASTLGNPGANVLTF. The chain joins TRBV5-1 to TRBJ2-6; no firm D call. The germline V gene has CDR1 SGHRS and CDR2 YFSETQ. The V and J ends lost 6 bases and 4 bases respectively, with 14 bases between them. The CDR3 contains 15 residues.

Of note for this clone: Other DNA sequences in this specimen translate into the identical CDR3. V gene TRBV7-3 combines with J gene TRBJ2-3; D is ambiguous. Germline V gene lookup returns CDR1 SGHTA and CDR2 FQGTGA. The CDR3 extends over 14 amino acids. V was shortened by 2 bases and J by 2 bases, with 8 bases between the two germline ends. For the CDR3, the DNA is TGTGCCAGCAGCTTATTGGCGGCCACAGATACGCAGTATTTT. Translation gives CASSLLAATDTQYF.

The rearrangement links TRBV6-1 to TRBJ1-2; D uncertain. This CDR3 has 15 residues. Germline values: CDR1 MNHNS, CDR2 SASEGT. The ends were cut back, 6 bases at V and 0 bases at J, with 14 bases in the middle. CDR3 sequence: CASRAGVRPNYGYTF. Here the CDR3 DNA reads TGTGCCAGCAGGGCGGGAGTCAGGCCTAACTATGGCTACACCTTC.

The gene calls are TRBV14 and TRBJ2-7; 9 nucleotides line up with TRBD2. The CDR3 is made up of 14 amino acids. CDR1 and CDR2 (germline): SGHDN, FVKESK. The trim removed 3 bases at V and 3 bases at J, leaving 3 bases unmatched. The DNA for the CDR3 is TGTGCCAGCAGCCAGGGGACTAGCTTCTACGAGCAGTACTTC. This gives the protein CASSQGTSFYEQYF.

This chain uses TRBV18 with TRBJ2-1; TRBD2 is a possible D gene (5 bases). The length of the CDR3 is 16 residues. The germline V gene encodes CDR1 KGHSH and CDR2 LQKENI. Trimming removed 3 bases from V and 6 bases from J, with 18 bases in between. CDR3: CASSPSARRGFNEQFF. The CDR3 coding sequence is TGTGCCAGCTCACCGTCGGCTAGGAGAGGGTTCAATGAGCAGTTCTTC.

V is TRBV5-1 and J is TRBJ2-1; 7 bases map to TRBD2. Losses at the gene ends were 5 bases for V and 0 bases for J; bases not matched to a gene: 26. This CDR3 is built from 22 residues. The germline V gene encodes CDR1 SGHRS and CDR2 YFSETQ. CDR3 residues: CASRKTLFPSRTGGSSYNEQFF. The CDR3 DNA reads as TGCGCCAGCAGGAAGACCTTATTCCCCTCTAGGACGGGAGGAAGCTCCTACAATGAGCAGTTCTTC.

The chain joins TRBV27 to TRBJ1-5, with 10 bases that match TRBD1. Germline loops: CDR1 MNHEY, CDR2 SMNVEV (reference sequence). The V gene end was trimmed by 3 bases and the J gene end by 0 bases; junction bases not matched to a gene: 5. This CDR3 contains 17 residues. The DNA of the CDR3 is TGTGCCAGCAGTTTTGGGACAGGGGTGGGTAGCAATCAGCCCCAGCATTTT. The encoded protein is CASSFGTGVGSNQPQHF.

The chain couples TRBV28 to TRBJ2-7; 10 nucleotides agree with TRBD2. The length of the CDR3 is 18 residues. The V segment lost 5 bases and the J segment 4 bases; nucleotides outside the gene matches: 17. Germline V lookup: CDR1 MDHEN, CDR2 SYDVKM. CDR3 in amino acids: CASSTPLLAGSREYEQYF. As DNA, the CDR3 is TGTGCCAGCAGTACACCTCTACTAGCGGGGAGTCGAGAGTACGAGCAGTACTTC.

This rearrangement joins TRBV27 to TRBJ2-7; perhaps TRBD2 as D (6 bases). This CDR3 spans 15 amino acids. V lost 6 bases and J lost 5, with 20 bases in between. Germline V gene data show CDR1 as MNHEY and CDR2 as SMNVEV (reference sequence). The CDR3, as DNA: TGTGCCAGCAGCCAAGGGCGGGGTCGCGGCAACGAGCAGTACTTC. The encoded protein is CASSQGRGRGNEQYF.

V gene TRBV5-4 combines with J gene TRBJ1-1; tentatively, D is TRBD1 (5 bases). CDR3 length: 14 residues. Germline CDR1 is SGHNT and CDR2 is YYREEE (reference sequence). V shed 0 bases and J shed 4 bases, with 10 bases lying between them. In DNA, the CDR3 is TGTGCCAGCAGCTTGGAGGGGCCGCCCACTGAAGCTTTCTTT. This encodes CASSLEGPPTEAFF.